These 13 T cell receptor beta chains came from one sample sequenced in a study of cytomegalovirus exposure and HLA in healthy donors. Primers for the PCR totalled 60 Vbeta and 13 Jbeta. The repertoire was sequenced with immunoSEQ multiplex PCR; TCRdb's copy has only in-frame clones and lacks some. The table lists fewer than 150,000 clones, 67% of them singletons, with over 6.5% in the top ten. The sequenced sample was PBMCs. Receptors were obtained from a man aged 18 to 29 in good health and CMV-seropositive.

The chain uses TRBV7-9 and TRBJ2-3; 13 bases are a match to TRBD2. CDR3 size: 16 residues. Unmatched junction bases numbered 7, after V lost 4 bases and J lost 6 bases. The germline CDR1 and CDR2 sequences are SEHNR and FQNEAQ (reference sequence). The chain's CDR3 is CASSYGLAGAGDTQYF. The CDR3 DNA reads as TGTGCCAGCAGCTACGGACTAGCGGGGGCCGGGGATACGCAGTATTTT.

The genes are TRBV2 and TRBJ2-7; D is unclear. V was shortened by 3 bases and J by 3 bases, with 12 bases between the two germline ends. The CDR3 length is 14 residues. Germline V gene data show CDR1 as SNHLY and CDR2 as FYNNEI. In nucleotides, the CDR3 is TGTGCCAGCAGTGATTCTGGCACGAACTACGAGCAGTACTTC. Encoded protein: CASSDSGTNYEQYF.

The table lists this clone with a few counts. The chain couples TRBV6-5 to TRBJ2-1, with TRBD2 matching 12 bases. The trim removed 8 bases at V and 8 bases at J, leaving 10 bases unmatched. The CDR3 totals 15 residues. Germline CDR1 reads MNHEY; CDR2 reads SVGAGI. CDR3 loop: CASGTTSGGRDEQFF. The CDR3 DNA reads as TGTGCCAGCGGCACAACTAGCGGGGGGCGCGATGAGCAGTTCTTC.

This clone has only a few counts. The rearrangement joins TRBV9 to TRBJ1-1; D is perhaps TRBD1 (6 bases). CDR1 and CDR2 (germline): SGDLS, YYNGEE. Trimming shortened V by 3 bases and J by 1 base, and 7 bases separated the two germline ends. CDR3 size: 13 residues. The CDR3 loop is CASSGGQNTEAFF. The CDR3, as DNA: TGTGCCAGCAGCGGGGGACAGAACACTGAAGCTTTCTTT.

The chain recombines TRBV9 with TRBJ2-2; maybe TRBD1 (6 bases). Trimming cost V 4 bases and J 4 bases, with 17 bases left between them. Germline CDR1 SGDLS, CDR2 YYNGEE. CDR3 length: 16 residues. The CDR3 nucleotides are TGTGCCAGCAGCCCCGGCCTAGGACAGTCCACCGGGGAGCTGTTTTTT. Encoded protein: CASSPGLGQSTGELFF.

The chain uses TRBV7-2 and TRBJ2-2; 7 nucleotides match TRBD1. The germline V gene encodes CDR1 SGHTA and CDR2 FQGNSA. The junction had 15 bases not matched to a gene; V was cut back by 8 bases and J by 3 bases. This CDR3 is built from 17 residues. This CDR3 is CASASDIQGSYTGELFF. In DNA, the CDR3 is TGTGCCAGCGCATCTGACATACAGGGGTCATACACCGGGGAGCTGTTTTTT.

This chain connects TRBV2 to TRBJ2-3; D might be TRBD1 (6 bases). CDR3 size: 13 residues. V lost 7 bases and J 1 base, leaving 9 bases between the germline ends. Per germline, CDR1 SNHLY and CDR2 FYNNEI. The CDR3 bases are TGTGCCAGCACCAGGGGAGGCACAGATACGCAGTATTTT. It is translated as CASTRGGTDTQYF. The complete variable domain, with remaining parts taken from reference TRBV2 and TRBJ2-3, reads EPEVTQTPSHQVTQMGQEVILRCVPISNHLYFYWYRQILGQKVEFLVSFYNNEISEKSEIFDDQFSVERPDGSNFTLKIRSTKLEDSAMYFCASTRGGTDTQYFGPGTRLTVL.

This clone was counted between two and nine times. V and J are TRBV19 and TRBJ1-5; D perhaps matches TRBD1 (6 bases). CDR1 and CDR2 from the germline V gene are LNHDA and SQIVND (reference sequence). The CDR3 consists of 13 residues. The ends were cut back, 4 bases at V and 6 bases at J, with 10 bases in the middle. The CDR3 loop is CASSTGVSQPQHF. CDR3 DNA sequence: TGTGCCAGTAGTACAGGGGTTTCTCAGCCCCAGCATTTT.

CDR3 DNA: TGTGCCAGTGGGGCTGGGGATTACGAGCAGTACTTC. Translating gives CASGAGDYEQYF. J is TRBJ2-7 and V is TRBV19; maybe TRBD1 (5 bases). Germline values: CDR1 LNHDA, CDR2 SQIVND (reference sequence). This CDR3 region has 12 residues. V was shortened by 8 bases and J by 4 bases, with 12 bases between the two germline ends. The full variable domain, completed using reference TRBV19 and TRBJ2-7, is DGGITQSPKYLFRKEGQNVTLSCEQNLNHDAMYWYRQDPGQGLRLIYYSQIVNDFQKGDIAEGYSVSREKKESFPLTVTSAQKNPTAFYLCASGAGDYEQYFGPGTRLTVT.

This chain links TRBV5-1 with TRBJ2-1; D gene ambiguous. CDR1 SGHRS and CDR2 YFSETQ come from the germline V gene. Trimming cost V 3 bases and J 6 bases, with 10 bases left between them. The CDR3 is made up of 13 amino acids. CDR3 in amino acids: CASSSDIANEQFF. Written as DNA, the CDR3 is TGCGCCAGCAGCTCAGACATTGCCAATGAGCAGTTCTTC.

There are a few counts of this clone. This chain connects TRBV27 to TRBJ1-6, with D possibly matching TRBD1 (6 bases). The germline V and J ends were trimmed by 7 bases and 6 bases, with 16 bases remaining between them. The length of the CDR3 is 15 residues. Germline CDR1 is MNHEY and CDR2 is SMNVEV (reference sequence). In nucleotides, the CDR3 is TGTGCCAGCACCCTACAGGGTGCTCCTAATTCACCCCTCCACTTT. This codes for CASTLQGAPNSPLHF.

The chain links TRBV30 to TRBJ2-5; D is unresolved. Germline values: CDR1 GTSNPN, CDR2 SVGIG (reference sequence). V lost 0 bases to trimming and J lost 5 bases, with 4 bases between them. The CDR3 loop spans 11 amino acids. The CDR3 sequence is CAWSVYETQYF. CDR3 nucleotide sequence: TGTGCCTGGAGTGTATATGAGACCCAGTACTTC.

The chain couples TRBV27 to TRBJ1-1; D might be TRBD1 (6 bases). The V and J ends lost 6 bases and 3 bases respectively, with 14 bases between them. The germline gives CDR1 MNHEY, CDR2 SMNVEV (reference sequence). This CDR3 contains 14 residues. CDR3 sequence: CASRGGQGYTEAFF. In DNA form, the CDR3 reads TGTGCCAGCAGGGGGGGGCAGGGATACACTGAAGCTTTCTTT.